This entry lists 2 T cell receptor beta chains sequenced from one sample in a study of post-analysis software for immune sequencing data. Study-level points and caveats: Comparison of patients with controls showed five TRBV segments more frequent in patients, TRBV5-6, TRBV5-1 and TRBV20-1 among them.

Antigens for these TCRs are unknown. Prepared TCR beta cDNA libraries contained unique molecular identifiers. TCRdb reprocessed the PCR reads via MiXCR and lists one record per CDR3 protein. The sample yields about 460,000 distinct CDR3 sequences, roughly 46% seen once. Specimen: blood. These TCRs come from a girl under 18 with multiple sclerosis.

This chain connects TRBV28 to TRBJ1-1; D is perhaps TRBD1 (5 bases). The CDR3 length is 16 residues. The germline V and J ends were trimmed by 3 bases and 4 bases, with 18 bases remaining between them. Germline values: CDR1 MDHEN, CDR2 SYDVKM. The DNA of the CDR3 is TGTGCCAGCAGTTTCGATACGCGGGGGTTTTCCACTGAAGCTTTCTTT. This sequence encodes CASSFDTRGFSTEAFF.

CDR3: CASSLLIGGYNSPLHF. The CDR3, as DNA: TGTGCCAGCAGCTTACTTATTGGGGGCTATAATTCACCCCTCCACTTT. This chain uses TRBV7-2 with TRBJ1-6; D may be TRBD1 (5 bases). Germline CDR1 is SGHTA and CDR2 is FQGNSA. Trimming cost V 2 bases and J 3 bases, with 11 bases left between them. The CDR3 totals 16 residues.